This T cell receptor beta chain was sequenced for a study of blood T cell repertoires in COVID-19. For the study at large: The cDNA or gDNA used as material had been derived from T cells, B-cell-depleted T cells, or PBMCs.

The CDR3 has 13 residues. The V end lost 3 bases, the J end lost 5 bases, and 11 bases lay between the germline ends. The germline gives CDR1 SGHVS, CDR2 FQNEAQ. Authors' data handling: Reference gene primer amplification gave estimated nucleated cell counts. Data came from immunoSEQ multiplex PCR; TCRdb stores just in-frame clones and leaves some out. V, J and clone size are taken as reported in that table, and D and trimming were inferred from the DNA itself. The sample shows about 78,000 clones, 84% of them seen only once. The rearrangement uses TRBV7-8 and TRBJ2-7; D not resolved. This clonotype was obtained from a man aged 45-65 years with acute or convalescent COVID-19. The specimen sequenced was peripheral blood. CDR3 DNA sequence: TGTGCCAGCAGCTTTAACAGCTTGGACGAGCAGTACTTC. Translated, it gives CASSFNSLDEQYF.